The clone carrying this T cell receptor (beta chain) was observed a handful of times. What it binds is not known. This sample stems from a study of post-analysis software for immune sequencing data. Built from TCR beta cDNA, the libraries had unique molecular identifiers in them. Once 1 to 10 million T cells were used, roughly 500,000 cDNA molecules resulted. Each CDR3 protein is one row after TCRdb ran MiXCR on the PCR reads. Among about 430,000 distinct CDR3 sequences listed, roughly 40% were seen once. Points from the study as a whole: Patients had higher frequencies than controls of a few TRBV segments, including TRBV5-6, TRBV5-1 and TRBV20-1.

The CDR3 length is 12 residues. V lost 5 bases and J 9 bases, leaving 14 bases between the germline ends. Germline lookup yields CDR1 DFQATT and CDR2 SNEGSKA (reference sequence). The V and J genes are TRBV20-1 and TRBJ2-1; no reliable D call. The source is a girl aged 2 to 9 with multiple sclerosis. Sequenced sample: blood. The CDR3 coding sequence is TGCAGTGCTCGTTCGAGGATCGGTGAGCAGTTCTTC. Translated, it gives CSARSRIGEQFF.